The 9 T cell receptor beta chains given below trace back to one sample, sequenced in a study of identical twins. TCRdb itself ran the 5' RACE reads through MiXCR, one entry per CDR3 protein. The sample lists roughly 710,000 distinct CDR3 sequences, roughly 6.2% occurring once. Sequencing input: naive T cells sorted from blood. The receptors stem from a man aged 18 to 35 in good health.

The chain couples TRBV5-1 to TRBJ2-1; 9 bases map to TRBD2. The germline V gene has CDR1 SGHRS and CDR2 YFSETQ. With 5 bases clipped from V and 7 bases from J, the junction kept 13 bases outside the gene matches. The CDR3 is made up of 16 amino acids. In DNA form, the CDR3 reads TGCGCCAGCAGAGTGGCCCGCGGGAGGGACGGGAATGAGCAGTTCTTC. It yields the protein CASRVARGRDGNEQFF.

This clonotype was picked up many times. The chain is built from TRBV12-3 or TRBV12-4 and TRBJ1-2; maybe TRBD1 (6 bases). The CDR3 covers 13 residues. Trimming pared 4 bases from V and 8 bases from J, leaving 14 bases between. CDR3 sequence (DNA): TGTGCCAGCAGTTCGGACAGCCGTGGGGGCTACACCTTC. It is translated as CASSSDSRGGYTF.

This clonotype showed up many times. The V call is TRBV7-2, the J call TRBJ1-4; no clear D. The CDR3 extends over 16 amino acids. The V and J ends lost 4 bases and 0 bases respectively, with 12 bases between them. CDR1 is SGHTA and CDR2 is FQGNSA in the germline V gene. CDR3 nucleotides: TGTGCCAGCAGCTACACATTGAGTCCAACTAATGAAAAACTGTTTTTT. As protein: CASSYTLSPTNEKLFF.

This clonotype turned up a few times. The chain uses TRBV30 and TRBJ2-1; 10 bases line up with TRBD2. Germline V CDR1 and CDR2: GTSNPN, SVGIG (reference sequence). V was clipped by 0 bases and J by 0 bases; unmatched bases: 8. The length of the CDR3 is 18 residues. CDR3 residues: CAWSVTSGRAGSYNEQFF. The CDR3 bases are TGTGCCTGGAGTGTAACCAGCGGGAGGGCTGGCTCCTACAATGAGCAGTTCTTC.

At least ten counts were recorded for this clonotype. The CDR3 nucleotides are TGCAGTGCTACTGCGCGACCCGCTGCCATGAACACCGGGGAGCTGTTTTTT. This sequence encodes CSATARPAAMNTGELFF. This sequence joins TRBV20-1 and TRBJ2-2; D is unclear. Trimming shortened V by 4 bases and J by 1 base, and 19 bases separated the two germline ends. Germline assignment: CDR1 DFQATT and CDR2 SNEGSKA (reference sequence). The CDR3 is 17 residues long.

V is TRBV5-5 and J is TRBJ1-4, with 7 nucleotides matching TRBD1. This CDR3 has 16 residues. The V segment lost 2 bases and the J segment 0 bases; nucleotides outside the gene matches: 4. The germline V gene has CDR1 SGHKS and CDR2 YYEKEE (reference sequence). The CDR3 spells CASSFRGTATNEKLFF. As DNA, the CDR3 is TGTGCCAGCAGCTTTAGGGGGACAGCAACTAATGAAAAACTGTTTTTT.

This clonotype was seen many times. At one end the junction does not follow the germline gene, possibly because of a read error. The chain is built from TRBV5-5 and TRBJ1-1; D remains unclear. The germline gives CDR1 SGHKS, CDR2 YYEKEE (reference sequence). The CDR3 runs to 13 residues. CDR3 bases: TGTGCCAGCAGTTTGGTAGGGTACCCTGAAGCTTTCTTT. Residues: CASSLVGYPEAFF.

This clonotype was seen a few times. This sequence joins TRBV6-5 and TRBJ2-1; 11 nucleotides agree with TRBD2. This CDR3 is 17 amino acids long. The V gene's germline CDR1 is MNHEY and CDR2 SVGAGI. V was clipped by 4 bases and J by 0 bases; unmatched bases: 5. The CDR3 protein is CASSSTGLAGSYNEQFF. DNA for the CDR3: TGTGCCAGCAGTTCCACCGGACTAGCGGGCTCCTACAATGAGCAGTTCTTC.

The rearrangement uses TRBV4-1 and TRBJ2-3; no firm D call. Per germline, CDR1 MGHRA and CDR2 YSYEKL. The ends were cut back, 3 bases at V and 1 base at J, with 14 bases in the middle. CDR3 size: 16 residues. CDR3 in amino acids: CASSQTSELGTDTQYF. The DNA for the CDR3 is TGCGCCAGCAGCCAGACCTCGGAACTCGGCACAGATACGCAGTATTTT.